The entry that follows covers one T cell receptor beta chain sequence. Its cognate antigen has yet to be identified. Within one base of it there is no much larger clone, and no base qualities were kept. This sample stems from a study of radiation and T cells in renal cell carcinoma (dated by TCRdb to the early 2020s). About the study as a whole: Samples were obtained from a clinical trial, in which 15 Gy stereotactic body radiation therapy was delivered to primary renal cell carcinomas and nephrectomy was performed 4 weeks later. TCR beta sequencing covered 50 or so samples in total, comprising around 25 tumors and roughly 27 peripheral blood samples. Across all 55 or so samples, more than 4,000,000 unique CDR3 nucleotide sequences, encoding about 3,000,000 unique CDR3 amino acid sequences, were identified.

Following the manufacturer's recommendations, the immunoSEQ kit was used to generate TCR beta libraries from genomic DNA. For library preparation, a first multiplex PCR was performed with proprietary primers, followed by a second PCR in which unique barcodes were added, and bead cleanups were performed after each round. Each sample batch included a kit-provided positive control reaction and a negative control reaction. The final libraries were assessed on an Agilent 4200 TapeStation D1000 ScreenTape, pooled by volume, and quantified by qPCR. Sequencing ran on an Illumina NextSeq500 with a MidOutput 150-cycle cartridge, using 156 Read1 and 15 Index1 cycles with kit custom primers. The pooled library was loaded at around 1.1 pM with a roughly 20% PhiX control spike-in. Per the original workflow: Vendor-processed data were analyzed in R, with a clonotype defined as all T cells sharing the same CDR3 nucleotide sequence. In the clone abundance analyses, frequencies were normalized to the 10,000 most abundant clones in each sample. Public T cell clones, which averaged fewer than five per sample, were excluded before analysis. An abundance difference of at least 32-fold between compartments was the criterion for calling clonotypes tumor-enriched or baseline blood-enriched. A beta-binomial differential abundance model was used to identify clonotypes that expanded or contracted between blood time points. Tumor-blood repertoire similarity was measured with the Baroni-Urbani and Buser coefficient, and groups were compared using two-tailed Wilcoxon tests in R. TCRdb took this table from immuneACCESS and kept in-frame rearrangements with V and J called. Such tables lack part of the clones; where checked against another copy, unresolved V genes explain under half of the gap, and the rest is unexplained. V and J calls plus clone size are reproduced from that table; the DNA served to infer D and trimming. The sample table records about 150,000 clones; 70% to 90% of these occur just once. In total, the top ten clones hold 12% of the sample.

The paper's findings and limits, for the study overall: Blood repertoire dynamics were not followed beyond 4 weeks after treatment. Because no pretreatment tumor biopsies were available, whether clonotypes were present in the tumor at baseline could not be determined. An increase in top tumor clonotypes in blood was observed from baseline to 2 weeks post-radiation, followed by contraction by 4 weeks, which was taken to suggest transient expansion of tumor-resident clones. Because the trial had a single-armed design, the trial could not examine how radiation dose or scheduling affected the TCR repertoire.

The time point label, as the study defines it: baseline pretreatment blood. In light of the paper, this sample's treatment or condition label describes: 15 Gy SBRT to primary tumor, nephrectomy 4 weeks later. Serial peripheral blood from radiation-treated patients was sampled at baseline, 2 weeks and 4 weeks after SBRT to track tumor-enriched clonotypes. All patients had renal cell carcinoma with clear cell pathology. The QIAamp DNA Blood Mini Kit (Qiagen) was used to prepare genomic DNA for TCR sequencing. Samples were included in the analyses only if all quality control checks were passed. The sequence was collected from a woman between 45 and 65 years old with renal cell carcinoma. The specimen was blood, collected from a patient whose treatment included radiotherapy and nephrectomy.

The CDR3 loop reads CASSLSPISRTSGYTF. The nucleotide sequence is given as TGTGCCAGCAGTTTATCCCCAATTTCGAGGACTTCCGGCTACACCTTC. This chain joins TRBV28 to TRBJ1-2, with no D gene named confidently. The germline V gene specifies MDHEN as CDR1 and SYDVKM as CDR2. From cysteine to phenylalanine, the CDR3 is 16 amino acids long. Here the CDR3 DNA is all that survives: 48 bases in frame from base 1. V was cut back by 1 base and J by 8 bases, leaving a gap of 20 bases between them.